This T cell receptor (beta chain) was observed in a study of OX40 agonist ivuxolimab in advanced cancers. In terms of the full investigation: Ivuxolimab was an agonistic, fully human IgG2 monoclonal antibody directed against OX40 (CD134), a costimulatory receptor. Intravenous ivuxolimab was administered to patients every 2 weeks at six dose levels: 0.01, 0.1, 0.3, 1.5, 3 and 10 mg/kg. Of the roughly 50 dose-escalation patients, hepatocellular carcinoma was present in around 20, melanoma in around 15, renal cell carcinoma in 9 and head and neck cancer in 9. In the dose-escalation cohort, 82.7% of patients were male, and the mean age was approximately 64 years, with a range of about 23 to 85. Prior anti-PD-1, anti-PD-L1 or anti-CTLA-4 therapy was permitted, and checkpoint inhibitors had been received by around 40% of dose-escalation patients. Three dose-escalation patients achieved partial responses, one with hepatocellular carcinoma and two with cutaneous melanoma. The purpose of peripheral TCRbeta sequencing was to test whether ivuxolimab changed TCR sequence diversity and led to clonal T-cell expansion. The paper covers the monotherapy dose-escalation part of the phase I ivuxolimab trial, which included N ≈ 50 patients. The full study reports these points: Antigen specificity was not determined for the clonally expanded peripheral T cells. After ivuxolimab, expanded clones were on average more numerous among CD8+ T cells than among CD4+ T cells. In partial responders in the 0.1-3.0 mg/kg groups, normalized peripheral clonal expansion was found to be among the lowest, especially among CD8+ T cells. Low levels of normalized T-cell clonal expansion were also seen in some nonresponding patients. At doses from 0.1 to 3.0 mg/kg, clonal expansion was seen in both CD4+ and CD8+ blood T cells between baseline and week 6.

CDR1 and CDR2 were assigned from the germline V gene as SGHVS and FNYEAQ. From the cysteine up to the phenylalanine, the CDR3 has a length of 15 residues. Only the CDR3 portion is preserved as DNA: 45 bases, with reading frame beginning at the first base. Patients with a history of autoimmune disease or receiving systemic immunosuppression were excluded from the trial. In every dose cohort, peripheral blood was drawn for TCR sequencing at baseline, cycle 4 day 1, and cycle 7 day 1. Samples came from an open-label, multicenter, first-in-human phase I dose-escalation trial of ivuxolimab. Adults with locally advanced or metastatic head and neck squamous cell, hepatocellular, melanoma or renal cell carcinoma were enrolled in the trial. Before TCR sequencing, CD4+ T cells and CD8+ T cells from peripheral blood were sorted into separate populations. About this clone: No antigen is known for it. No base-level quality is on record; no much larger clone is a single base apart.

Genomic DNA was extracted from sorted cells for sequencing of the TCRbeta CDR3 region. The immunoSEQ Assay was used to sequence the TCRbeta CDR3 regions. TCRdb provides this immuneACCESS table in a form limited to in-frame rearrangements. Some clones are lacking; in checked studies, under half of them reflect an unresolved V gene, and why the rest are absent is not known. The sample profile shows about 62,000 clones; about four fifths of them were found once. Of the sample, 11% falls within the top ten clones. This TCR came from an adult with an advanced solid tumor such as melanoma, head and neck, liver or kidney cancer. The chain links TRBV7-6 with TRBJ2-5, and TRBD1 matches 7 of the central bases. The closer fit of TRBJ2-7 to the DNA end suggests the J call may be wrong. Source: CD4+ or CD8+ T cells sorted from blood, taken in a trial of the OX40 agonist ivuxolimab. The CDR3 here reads CASSLAQGQSYEQYF. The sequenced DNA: TGTGCCAGCAGCTTAGCGCAGGGACAGAGCTACGAGCAGTACTTC.